The T cell receptor beta chain under discussion was sequenced for a study of blood T cell repertoires in COVID-19. In the source study's methods: Quantification of nucleated cells was approximated via reference gene primer amplification. Generated by immunoSEQ multiplex PCR, the TCRdb table keeps only in-frame clones and is missing some. The V and J calls and clone size are taken from that table; D and trimming were inferred from the DNA. Among 310,000 or so clones listed, around 86% were seen once. V lost 3 bases, J lost 7 bases, and 6 bases stayed unmatched. The CDR3 runs to 13 residues. Germline assignment: CDR1 DFQATT and CDR2 SNEGSKA (reference sequence).

J is TRBJ2-7 and V is TRBV20-1, with 10 nucleotides matching TRBD2. The specimen was peripheral blood. The origin of this receptor is a man between 65 and 85 years old with acute or convalescent COVID-19. The DNA for the CDR3 is TGCAGTGCTAGTCGTCTAGCGGGGGAAGAGCAGTACTTC. As protein: CSASRLAGEEQYF.